The entry that follows covers one T cell receptor (beta chain) sequence. Its antigen specificity is not known. Qualities for individual bases were not recorded, and no much larger clone is one base off. The sample comes from a study of control samples from healthy donors and cancer patients (dated by TCRdb to 2020 to 2022). The germline V gene (reference sequence) supplies CDR1 MNHEY and CDR2 SMNVEV. Trimming takes 2 bases from V and 2 bases from J, and the germline ends sit 10 bases apart. There are 15 amino acids in the CDR3, from cysteine to phenylalanine inclusive. Only the CDR3 DNA stays, 45 bases, in frame from base 1. Libraries came from the immunoSEQ multiplex PCR assay. This is the immuneACCESS table as TCRdb keeps it, with only in-frame sequences that have V and J called. A part of the clones is gone; compared with another copy, unresolved V genes explain less than half, and the rest is unexplained. The sample table shows some 150,000 clones, and approximately 93% are seen once. The leading ten clones occupy around 2.4% of the sample.

The clonotype originates from a man aged 50 or older in good health. The rearranged segments are TRBV27 and TRBJ2-1, with no D gene named confidently. The sample taken for sequencing was blood. The DNA reads TGTGCCAGCAGTTTAGGCGCGGAAACCTACAATGAGCAGTTCTTC. It specifies CASSLGAETYNEQFF.